The TCR beta chain under discussion was sequenced for a study of OX40 agonist ivuxolimab in advanced cancers. This CDR3 region has 11 residues. Deletions cut 6 bases from V and 16 bases from J, with 16 bases between. CDR1 and CDR2 (germline): MDHEN, SYDVKM. Some clones are missing from TCRdb's copy, which holds only in-frame ones; the method was immunoSEQ multiplex PCR. The repertoire holds 60,000 to 65,000 clones, with roughly 87% as singletons. The chain is built from TRBV28 and TRBJ2-1, with D perhaps TRBD2 (6 bases). Sequenced material: CD4+ or CD8+ T cells sorted from blood, taken in a trial of the OX40 agonist ivuxolimab. The receptor comes from an adult with an advanced solid tumor such as melanoma, head and neck, liver or kidney cancer. CDR3 in amino acids: CASRGGYRLFF. The CDR3 region has the DNA TGTGCCAGCAGAGGAGGGTATAGGTTATTCTTC.